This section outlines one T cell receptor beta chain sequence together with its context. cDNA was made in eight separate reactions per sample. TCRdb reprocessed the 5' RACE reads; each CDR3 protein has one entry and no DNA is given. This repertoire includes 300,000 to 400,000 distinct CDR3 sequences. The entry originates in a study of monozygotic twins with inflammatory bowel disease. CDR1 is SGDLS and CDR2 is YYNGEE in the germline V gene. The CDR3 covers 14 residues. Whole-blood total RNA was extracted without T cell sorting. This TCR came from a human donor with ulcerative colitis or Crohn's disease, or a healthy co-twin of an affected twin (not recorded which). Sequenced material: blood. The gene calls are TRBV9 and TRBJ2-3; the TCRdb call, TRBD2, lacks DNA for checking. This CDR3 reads CASSERDYPDTQYF. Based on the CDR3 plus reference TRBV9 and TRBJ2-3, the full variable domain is DSGVTQTPKHLITATGQRVTLRCSPRSGDLSVYWYQQSLDQGLQFLIQYYNGEERAKGNILERFSAQQFPDLHSELNLSSLELGDSALYFCASSERDYPDTQYFGPGTRLTVL.